This T cell receptor (beta chain) emerged from a study of shared clonotypes between healthy human individuals. TCRdb's copy holds only in-frame clones and misses some; the assay was immunoSEQ multiplex PCR. The profile shows approximately 2.4 million clones, approximately 95% of them singletons. The CDR3 contains 13 residues. Germline CDR1 is GTSNPN and CDR2 is SVGIG (reference sequence). The ends were cut back, 2 bases at V and 15 bases at J, with 20 bases in the middle. The clonotype originates from a man between 18 and 35 years old in good health. Material for sequencing was naive CD4+ T cells sorted from blood. The subset was: CD45RA+ positively selected. This sequence joins TRBV30 and TRBJ2-1; D ambiguous. The CDR3 nucleotides are TGTGCCTGGAGTCCATCGCTCTTAAATCTACCGTTCTTC. It yields the protein CAWSPSLLNLPFF. Full variable domain (remainder filled in from reference TRBV30 and TRBJ2-1): SQTIHQWPATLVQPVGSPLSLECTVEGTSNPNLYWYRQAAGRGLQLLFYSVGIGQISSEVPQNLSASRPQDRQFILSSKKLLLSDSGFYLCAWSPSLLNLPFFGPGTRLTVL.